The clone carrying this T cell receptor (beta chain) came up a few times. The data were taken from a study of blood T cell repertoires in COVID-19. TCRdb's copy holds only in-frame clones and misses some; the assay was immunoSEQ multiplex PCR. The table includes 150,000 to 200,000 clones, under 90% detected once. Input material: peripheral blood. The TCR was taken from a human donor in a cohort sampled during active COVID-19.

CDR3 loop: CAWNRQGAGELFF. Written as DNA, the CDR3 is TGTGCCTGGAACCGACAGGGTGCCGGGGAGCTGTTTTTT. V gene TRBV30 combines with J gene TRBJ2-2, with TRBD1 matching over 7 bases. The CDR3 consists of 13 residues. The V and J ends lost 4 bases and 6 bases, in that order; junction bases with no gene match: 5. Looked up from germline, CDR1 is GTSNPN and CDR2 is SVGIG (reference sequence).